The rows below give T cell receptor beta chains drawn from one sample of a study of T cells in Graves' hyperthyroidism and ophthalmopathy. TCRdb redid the calling of the multiplex PCR reads with MiXCR, one entry per CDR3 protein. The table lists fewer than 650,000 distinct CDR3 sequences, about 15% of them singletons. Input material: blood. These receptors originate from a woman aged 25 to 39 with Graves' hyperthyroidism that later progressed to Graves' ophthalmopathy. CDR3s include the opening cysteine and the closing phenylalanine or tryptophan. Fields, in order: D gene, V gene, J gene, CDR3 protein. D genes are given only for firm matches.

.	TRBV28	TRBJ1-1	CASSLNDHAEAFF
.	TRBV6-5	TRBJ2-7	CASSYSNRDAEQYF
.	TRBV5-1	TRBJ2-1	CASSLDPGLEVEQFF
TRBD2	TRBV7-2	TRBJ2-1	CASSLVVAGPLGEQFF
TRBD1	TRBV5-8	TRBJ1-2	CASSLSSGQGGGYTF
TRBD1	TRBV29-1	TRBJ2-7	CSVEAPGQGGNEQYF
.	TRBV6-1	TRBJ2-7	CASTPTSRGQKQYF
.	TRBV10-1	TRBJ2-1	CASSFGGSNPHEQFF
TRBD1	TRBV4-1	TRBJ1-5	CASSQATQGVYSNQPQHF
TRBD1	TRBV2	TRBJ2-7	CASSDSGTPGGNEQYF